The T cell receptor beta chain under discussion was sequenced for a study of PD-L1 blockade in urothelial cancer. Indicated time point: pretreatment peripheral blood. Germline V CDR1 and CDR2: SGHVS, FQNEAQ. The CDR3 totals 15 residues. With 5 bases removed from V and 3 bases from J, the gap between germline ends came to 15 bases. The data were produced by immunoSEQ multiplex PCR, yet TCRdb's version contains in-frame clones alone and is incomplete. The sample lists tens of thousands of clones, around 83% seen once, with 1.5% to 2% in the top ten. This chain connects TRBV7-8 to TRBJ2-3, with a tentative D call TRBD2 (5 bases). The sequence was obtained from a middle-aged man with urothelial cancer. The material was PBMCs, obtained around atezolizumab (anti-PD-L1) treatment. DNA for the CDR3: TGTGCCAGCAGCGCCCATCTTAGAGGGACAGATACGCAGTATTTT. This encodes CASSAHLRGTDTQYF.